The 20 T cell receptor beta chains given below trace back to one sample, sequenced in a study of T cell clonality in common variable immunodeficiency (dated by TCRdb to the mid-2010s). General study outcomes and caveats: Fewer deletions and N-nucleotide insertions were reportedly observed in CVID TCRbeta sequences, and highly modified clones with 13 or more V deletions were reportedly absent from CVID TCRbeta sequences.

These receptors have no identified antigens. Library preparation used the immunoSEQ multiplex PCR assay. This is the immuneACCESS table as TCRdb keeps it, with only in-frame sequences that have V and J called. A part of the clones is gone; compared with another copy, unresolved V genes explain less than half, and the rest is unexplained. This sample contains approximately 20,000 clones, none of which is a singleton. Clones ranked in the top ten supply under 3% of the sample. The sequenced sample consisted of peripheral blood mononuclear cells. The origin of the receptors is a human donor with common variable immunodeficiency.

This clone was observed a few times. The CDR3 extends 3 residues past the end of the read, so its final part is completed from the germline J gene. The V call is TRBV7-9, the J call TRBJ1-2, with 7 bases lining up with TRBD1. This CDR3 comprises 13 residues. V shed 7 bases, J shed 2 bases, and the junction held 4 bases outside the gene matches. Germline V CDR1 and CDR2: SEHNR, FQNEAQ (reference sequence). The sequenced part of the CDR3 DNA is TGTGCCAGCACCGGGGACAGCAACTATGGC. This translates into CASTGDSNYG. The CDR3 as a whole reads CASTGDSNYGYTF.

This clone was detected ten times or more. The read stops 3 residues short of the end of the CDR3; the missing end is completed from the germline J gene. The chain couples TRBV18 to TRBJ2-7, with 8 positions matching TRBD1. Germline-derived CDR1 and CDR2 are KGHSH and LQKENI. The CDR3 contains 14 residues. The ends lost 2 bases at V and 3 bases at J; junction bases unmatched: 3. The chain's CDR3 is CASSPLQGGYEQYF. CDR3 bases read: TGTGCCAGCTCACCATTACAGGGGGGCTACGAG. The full variable domain, in which reference TRBV18 and TRBJ2-7 provide the parts outside the CDR3, is NAGVMQNPRHLVRRRGQEARLRCSPMKGHSHVYWYRQLPEEGLKFMVYLQKENIIDESGMPKERFSAEFPKEGPSILRIQQVVRGDSAAYFCASSPLQGGYEQYFGPGTRLTVT.

This clone was seen ten or more times. Here the CDR3 reads CASSLSIDRNTEAFF. The CDR3 bases that were read are TGCGCCAGCAGCTTGAGTATAGACAGGAACACTGAA. The chain combines TRBV5-1 with TRBJ1-1; possibly TRBD1 for D (5 bases). With the read ending 3 residues before the CDR3 end, the germline J gene is used to fill in that end. V was shortened by 1 base and J by 1 base, with 11 bases between the two germline ends. This CDR3 has 15 residues. In germline, CDR1 is SGHRS, CDR2 YFSETQ.

This clone was picked up many times. The read finishes 3 residues shy of the CDR3 end, and the germline J gene is used to complete it. The chain carries TRBV9 and TRBJ2-5; tentatively, D is TRBD1 (7 bases). The V gene lost 1 base and the J gene lost 5 bases, with 12 bases spanning the gap. The CDR3 length is 14 residues. From germline, CDR1 is SGDLS and CDR2 YYNGEE. Partial CDR3 DNA: TGTGCCAGCAGCGTAAACTCAGGGGGGGAGACC. Its protein product is CASSVNSGGET. The whole CDR3 is CASSVNSGGETQYF.

This clone was counted many times. The read comes to an end 3 residues before the CDR3 does, leaving the germline J gene to fill in the end. The chain uses TRBV29-1 and TRBJ2-1; D is unresolved. CDR3 length equals 15 residues. Trimming shortened V by 3 bases and J by 4 bases, and 16 bases separated the two germline ends. Germline V gene lookup returns CDR1 SQVTM and CDR2 ANQGSEA. CDR3 bases read: TGCAGCGTTGATGGTCGGTCCCGAACTTACAATGAG. Translated: CSVDGRSRTYNE. The CDR3 in its entirety is CSVDGRSRTYNEQFF.

On this clone: Read coverage stops 3 residues before the CDR3 terminus; the germline J gene supplies the remainder. The chain combines TRBV7-3 with TRBJ1-2; D gene uncertain. The CDR3 runs to 19 residues. Trimming cost V 1 base and J 4 bases, with 25 bases left between them. The V gene's germline CDR1 is SGHTA and CDR2 FQGTGA. CDR3 residues: CASSLRPPRLQPSGYGYTF. The sequenced CDR3 bases are TGTGCCAGCAGCTTAAGGCCCCCCCGACTCCAGCCCTCTGGCTATGGC. Combining the CDR3 with reference TRBV7-3 and TRBJ1-2 gives the whole variable domain GAGVSQTPSNKVTEKGKYVELRCDPISGHTALYWYRQSLGQGPEFLIYFQGTGAADDSGLPNDRFFAVRPEGSVSTLKIQRTERGDSAVYLCASSLRPPRLQPSGYGYTFGSGTRLTVV.

This clone was seen at least ten times. The observed sequence ends 3 residues before the CDR3 terminus, with the missing tail filled in from the germline J gene. The chain employs TRBV9 and TRBJ2-2; TRBD1 matches at 8 bases. Per germline, CDR1 SGDLS and CDR2 YYNGEE. This CDR3 comprises 17 residues. The trim removed 3 bases at V and 8 bases at J, leaving 15 bases unmatched. The CDR3 sequence: CASSAPGTGNIQGELFF. Incomplete CDR3 DNA: TGTGCCAGCAGCGCACCTGGGACAGGAAACATCCAAGGGGAG.

The table lists this clone with many counts. The chain's CDR3 is CASSLATGDLQETQYF. The CDR3 DNA, read in part, is TGCGCCAGCAGCTTGGCCACAGGGGACCTCCAAGAGACC. V gene TRBV5-1 combines with J gene TRBJ2-5; TRBD1 aligns across 7 bases. The CDR3 end falls 3 residues outside the read, so it is completed with the germline J gene. The CDR3 is 16 amino acids. Losses at the gene ends were 0 bases for V and 1 base for J; bases not matched to a gene: 6. Germline CDR1 reads SGHRS; CDR2 reads YFSETQ.

The table lists this clone with many counts. The missing CDR3 end, 3 residues past where the read stops, is filled in from the germline J gene. The rearrangement joins TRBV7-9 to TRBJ2-5, with D tentatively TRBD2 (5 bases). V lost 0 bases and J 4 bases, leaving 12 bases between the germline ends. Germline loops: CDR1 SEHNR, CDR2 FQNEAQ (reference sequence). The CDR3 runs to 15 residues. CDR3 bases read: TGTGCCAGCAGCTTAGCCGGGGTCGGAGGAGAGACC. Translated: CASSLAGVGGET. The full CDR3 protein reads CASSLAGVGGETQYF.

This clone occurred many times. The read halts 3 residues ahead of the CDR3 end, with the missing end drawn from the germline J gene. The rearrangement links TRBV7-8 to TRBJ2-1; 8 bases map to TRBD1. This CDR3 comprises 15 residues. CDR1 SGHVS and CDR2 FQNEAQ come from the germline V gene. J lost 4 bases, V lost 3 bases, and 5 bases had no gene match. The DNA read from the CDR3 is TGTGCCAGCAGCTTGCGGACAGGGTCTTACAATGAG. Translated, it gives CASSLRTGSYNE. The full CDR3 protein reads CASSLRTGSYNEQFF.

To note about this clone: The read ends 3 residues early relative to the CDR3; the germline J gene fills the gap. The chain combines TRBV20-1 with TRBJ2-1, with TRBD2 matching 11 bases. V was pared by 3 bases and J by 1 base, with 14 bases of the junction left unmatched. The germline V gene has CDR1 DFQATT and CDR2 SNEGSKA (reference sequence). The CDR3 sequence is 19 residues long. Partial CDR3 DNA: TGCAGTGCTAGGGGAGAGGGACCTAGCGGGAGGAGTTCCTACAATGAG. It codes for CSARGEGPSGRSSYNE. The CDR3 as a whole reads CSARGEGPSGRSSYNEQFF.

Comments on this clone: The read ends 3 residues before the CDR3 terminus; that terminus is restored from the germline J gene. The rearrangement links TRBV11-3 to TRBJ1-2; no definite D call. CDR3 size: 13 residues. Germline-derived CDR1 and CDR2 are SGHNT and YENEEA. V was pared by 2 bases and J by 3 bases, with 7 bases between. The CDR3 spells CASSLRVDYGYTF. The CDR3 DNA, read in part, is TGTGCCAGCAGCTTACGGGTGGACTATGGC. The full variable domain, its missing parts supplied by reference TRBV11-3 and TRBJ1-2, is EAGVVQSPRYKIIEKKQPVAFWCNPISGHNTLYWYLQNLGQGPELLIRYENEEAVDDSQLPKDRFSAERLKGVDSTLKIQPAELGDSAVYLCASSLRVDYGYTFGSGTRLTVV.

This clone was seen repeatedly, ten times or more. The CDR3 end lies 3 residues beyond the end of the read and is filled in from the germline J gene. The rearrangement links TRBV19 to TRBJ1-5; TRBD1 matches 9 bases. Unmatched junction bases numbered 4, after V lost 7 bases and J lost 6 bases. The CDR3 covers 13 residues. Germline CDR1 reads LNHDA; CDR2 reads SQIVND (reference sequence). The covered CDR3 bases are TGTGCCAGTAATACAGGGGGCAGTCAGCCC. This sequence encodes CASNTGGSQP. The full CDR3 reads CASNTGGSQPQHF.

This clone was recorded a few times. The CDR3 end is not reached by the read, which stops 3 residues before it; the germline J gene fills it in. This rearrangement joins TRBV19 to TRBJ1-2; the D gene is possibly TRBD1 (5 bases). The CDR3 covers 14 residues. The V end was cut by 3 bases, the J end by 3 bases, with 11 bases between. Germline V gene lookup returns CDR1 LNHDA and CDR2 SQIVND (reference sequence). The CDR3 DNA, read in part, is TGTGCCAGTAGTATTCCAGGGCTCGACTATGGC. The encoded protein is CASSIPGLDYG. The whole CDR3 region reads CASSIPGLDYGYTF.

This clone has just a few counts. The missing CDR3 end, 3 residues past where the read stops, is filled in from the germline J gene. The chain recombines TRBV18 with TRBJ1-5, with 11 bases that match TRBD1. The CDR3 runs 16 residues. V gave up 3 bases and J gave up 3 bases; unmatched junction bases: 4. Germline-derived CDR1 and CDR2 are KGHSH and LQKENI. The CDR3 DNA, read in part, is TGTGCCAGCTCACCGCGGGACAGGGGGGTCAATCAGCCC. Encoded protein: CASSPRDRGVNQP. The full CDR3 protein is CASSPRDRGVNQPQHF.

Sample share makes this clone medium-sized (0.01 to 0.1%). The CDR3 loop is CASRVQGGTGANVLTF. The CDR3 bases that were read are TGTGCCAGCAGAGTACAGGGAGGGACTGGGGCCAACGTC. The chain uses TRBV2 and TRBJ2-6; D might be TRBD2 (7 bases). The sequence runs out 3 residues before the end of the CDR3; the remainder is reconstructed from the germline J gene. From germline, CDR1 is SNHLY and CDR2 FYNNEI. Trimming shortened V by 6 bases and J by 2 bases, and 14 bases separated the two germline ends. CDR3 length: 16 amino acids.

This clone was counted at least ten times. The sequence runs out 3 residues before the end of the CDR3; the remainder is reconstructed from the germline J gene. The chain recombines TRBV30 with TRBJ2-7; a weak D match, TRBD2 (5 bases). Germline CDR1 is GTSNPN and CDR2 is SVGIG (reference sequence). Trimming took off 2 bases at V and 3 bases at J, with 11 bases between the two ends. There are 13 residues in the CDR3. The DNA read from the CDR3 is TGTGCCTGGAGTTCCGGACTTTTCTACGAG. Translated: CAWSSGLFYE. The entire CDR3 protein is CAWSSGLFYEQYF.

This clone has a count of ten or more. The CDR3 end lies 3 residues beyond the end of the read and is filled in from the germline J gene. The rearrangement joins TRBV30 to TRBJ2-1; possible D gene TRBD1, 5 bases. The CDR3 loop spans 15 amino acids. From germline, CDR1 is GTSNPN and CDR2 SVGIG (reference sequence). Trimming took 0 bases from V and 0 from J, leaving 9 bases between them. The sequenced part of the CDR3 DNA is TGTGCCTGGAGTGTTCAGGGTAGCTCCTACAATGAG. Translating it yields CAWSVQGSSYNE. The CDR3 in its entirety is CAWSVQGSSYNEQFF.

This clone was counted at least ten times. The missing CDR3 end, 3 residues past where the read stops, is filled in from the germline J gene. This chain joins TRBV7-2 and TRBJ1-4; TRBD1 agrees at 8 bases. V lost 1 base to trimming and J lost 7 bases; unmatched junction nucleotides: 5. Per germline, CDR1 SGHTA and CDR2 FQGNSA. This CDR3 region has 15 residues. The CDR3 bases that were read are TGTGCCAGCAGCTTAGTGACAGGGGCTGGTGAAAAA. Amino acids: CASSLVTGAGEK. The whole CDR3 sequence reads CASSLVTGAGEKLFF.

About this clone: From the germline J gene comes the end of the CDR3, since the read stops 3 residues before it. The V call is TRBV7-9, the J call TRBJ2-2; tentative D call: TRBD2 (5 bases). Trimming left V 5 bases short and J 6 bases short, with 13 bases between. Germline lookup yields CDR1 SEHNR and CDR2 FQNEAQ (reference sequence). The CDR3 loop spans 14 amino acids. The sequenced part of the CDR3 DNA is TGTGCCAGCAGCGCGATACTAGTGGCCGGGGAG. Its translation is CASSAILVAGE. The CDR3 in full is CASSAILVAGELFF.